Presented here are 28 T cell receptor beta chains from one specimen sequenced in a study of blood T cell repertoires in COVID-19 (TCRdb year 2020). Library preparation used the immunoSEQ multiplex PCR assay. Held by TCRdb, this immuneACCESS table contains in-frame sequences only and omits some clones. Under half of the omission traces to an unresolved V gene where checked; the cause of the rest is unknown. This sample has 150,000 to 200,000 clones in its table, and 81% of those were observed once. Clones ranked in the top ten supply 12% of the sample. Sequenced sample: peripheral blood. These receptors were obtained from a woman aged 80 or over with COVID-19, enrolled during active disease.

The gene calls are TRBV2 and TRBJ2-7; 10 bases are shared with TRBD1. Per germline, CDR1 SNHLY and CDR2 FYNNEI. Unmatched junction bases numbered 11, after V lost 6 bases and J lost 6 bases. This CDR3 has 15 residues. The CDR3 here is CASRRRTGGVGEQYF. DNA of the CDR3: TGTGCCAGCAGAAGAAGGACAGGGGGTGTTGGCGAGCAGTACTTC.

The rearrangement joins TRBV7-9 to TRBJ1-2; 7 nucleotides align to TRBD1. Germline trimming cut 5 bases from V and 6 bases from J; bases unmatched to any gene: 9. There are 14 residues in the CDR3. Germline CDR1 reads SEHNR; CDR2 reads FQNEAQ (reference sequence). The chain's CDR3 is CASSVSGTVDGYTF. In nucleotides, the CDR3 is TGTGCCAGCAGCGTGTCCGGGACAGTCGATGGCTACACCTTC.

V usage is TRBV19 and J usage is TRBJ2-5, with no clear D. The germline gives CDR1 LNHDA, CDR2 SQIVND (reference sequence). This CDR3 has 14 residues. V was trimmed by 8 bases and J by 0 bases, leaving 13 bases between them. The CDR3 nucleotides are TGTGCCAGTGCCCCTTCACAGTACCAAGAGACCCAGTACTTC. It encodes CASAPSQYQETQYF.

This clone was seen just once. J is TRBJ2-2 and V is TRBV4-3, with 9 bases identical to TRBD1. The CDR3 runs 16 residues. V was clipped by 3 bases and J by 2 bases; unmatched bases: 4. In germline, CDR1 is LGHNA, CDR2 YSLEER. CDR3 sequence (DNA): TGCGCCAGCAGCCAGGGGGGACAGGGTAACACCGGGGAGCTGTTTTTT. Protein: CASSQGGQGNTGELFF.

The chain is built from TRBV7-9 and TRBJ1-5; 9 nucleotides agree with TRBD1. V was pared by 4 bases and J by 6 bases, with 10 bases of the junction left unmatched. Per the germline V gene, CDR1 is SEHNR and CDR2 is FQNEAQ (reference sequence). This CDR3 has 16 amino acids. The CDR3 spells CASSCPDRGGSQPQHF. Here the CDR3 DNA reads TGTGCCAGCAGCTGCCCGGACAGGGGCGGAAGTCAGCCCCAGCATTTT.

The rearrangement links TRBV9 to TRBJ1-4; D may be TRBD1 (5 bases). Deletions cut 0 bases from V and 5 bases from J, with 8 bases between. This CDR3 comprises 14 residues. Germline V gene lookup returns CDR1 SGDLS and CDR2 YYNGEE. For the CDR3, the DNA is TGTGCCAGCAGCGTAGACAGGACCAATGAAAAACTGTTTTTT. Translating it yields CASSVDRTNEKLFF.

The chain couples TRBV27 to TRBJ2-5, with TRBD1 identical over 9 bases. The trim removed 6 bases at V and 3 bases at J, leaving 8 bases unmatched. Germline CDR1 MNHEY, CDR2 SMNVEV (reference sequence). This CDR3 contains 15 residues. The DNA for the CDR3 is TGTGCCAGCAGAGGATACAGGGGGCGGGAAGAGACCCAGTACTTC. Translated, it gives CASRGYRGREETQYF.

This chain uses TRBV2 with TRBJ2-7, with a possible D match to TRBD2 (6 bases). The V and J ends lost 5 bases and 5 bases respectively, with 13 bases between them. Germline V gene lookup returns CDR1 SNHLY and CDR2 FYNNEI. The CDR3 is 13 amino acids. For the CDR3, the DNA is TGTGCCAGCAGTATTGGGGGGACTGACGAGCAGTACTTC. It encodes CASSIGGTDEQYF.

V is TRBV12-5 and J is TRBJ2-1; 7 bases align to TRBD1. Germline lookup yields CDR1 LGHNT and CDR2 FRNRAP. The junction had 4 bases not matched to a gene; V was cut back by 9 bases and J by 2 bases. The CDR3 runs 13 residues. CDR3 residues: CASRDSPYNEQFF. The DNA for the CDR3 is TGTGCTAGCCGGGACAGTCCCTACAATGAGCAGTTCTTC.

V gene TRBV6-5 combines with J gene TRBJ2-7, with D possibly TRBD2 on 5 matching bases. Trimming cost V 6 bases and J 0 bases, with 15 bases left between them. Germline CDR1 and CDR2: MNHEY and SVGAGI. The CDR3 totals 15 residues. The CDR3 sequence: CASRPPRRASYEQYF. The CDR3 DNA reads as TGTGCCAGCAGACCCCCCCGGCGGGCCTCCTACGAGCAGTACTTC.

Only one count was recorded for this clone. The junction shows a germline mismatch at one end, possibly a read error. The rearrangement links TRBV11-2 to TRBJ2-5, with D tentatively TRBD1 (5 bases). The CDR3 totals 12 residues. The germline V gene has CDR1 SGHAT and CDR2 FQNNGV. The CDR3 is CASSLGVAGSNF. Written as DNA, the CDR3 is TGTGCCAGCAGCTTAGGCGTGGCAGGGTCGAACTTC.

V usage is TRBV30 and J usage is TRBJ1-2; D not certain. The CDR3 totals 13 residues. The V end lost 0 bases, the J end lost 8 bases, and 13 bases lay between the germline ends. Looked up from germline, CDR1 is GTSNPN and CDR2 is SVGIG (reference sequence). CDR3 sequence: CAWSVGLLRGYTF. The CDR3, as DNA: TGTGCCTGGAGTGTCGGACTTCTGCGGGGCTACACCTTC. The complete variable domain, with remaining parts taken from reference TRBV30 and TRBJ1-2, reads SQTIHQWPATLVQPVGSPLSLECTVEGTSNPNLYWYRQAAGRGLQLLFYSVGIGQISSEVPQNLSASRPQDRQFILSSKKLLLSDSGFYLCAWSVGLLRGYTFGSGTRLTVV.

V gene TRBV15 combines with J gene TRBJ2-1; 7 bases map to TRBD2. The junction had 11 bases not matched to a gene; V was cut back by 0 bases and J by 3 bases. The germline V gene has CDR1 LNHNV and CDR2 YYDKDF (reference sequence). The CDR3 runs 18 residues. CDR3 DNA: TGTGCCACCAGCAGAGATCTTGGGTGGGGGGGAGGCTACAATGAGCAGTTCTTC. Encoded protein: CATSRDLGWGGGYNEQFF.

J is TRBJ2-1 and V is TRBV28, with TRBD1 matching 8 bases. Germline V gene data show CDR1 as MDHEN and CDR2 as SYDVKM. CDR3 length equals 14 residues. The V and J ends lost 10 bases and 10 bases, in that order; junction bases with no gene match: 15. The CDR3 protein is CATTGGQWGGEQFF. CDR3 coding DNA: TGTGCCACCACAGGGGGACAATGGGGTGGGGAGCAGTTCTTC.

A single count supports this clone. V and J are TRBV28 and TRBJ2-7, with a weak D call TRBD2 (6 bases). Trimming took 1 base from V and 3 from J, leaving 10 bases between them. The CDR3 covers 14 residues. Germline lookup yields CDR1 MDHEN and CDR2 SYDVKM. The CDR3 here is CASSLSGSNYEQYF. The CDR3 DNA is TGTGCCAGCAGTTTATCCGGGAGTAACTACGAGCAGTACTTC.

The chain employs TRBV3-1 (or the pseudogene TRBV3-2) and TRBJ1-2, with D perhaps TRBD1 (6 bases). Germline V gives CDR1 LGHDT, CDR2 YNNKEL (reference sequence). V lost 1 base and J lost 8, with 11 bases in between. This CDR3 contains 13 residues. CDR3 protein: CASSQGQARGYTF. The CDR3 DNA reads as TGTGCCAGCAGCCAAGGACAGGCGAGGGGCTACACCTTC.

The chain joins TRBV12-3 or TRBV12-4 to TRBJ2-5; tentatively, D is TRBD2 (5 bases). CDR3 length: 12 amino acids. Trimming took off 6 bases at V and 5 bases at J, with 10 bases between the two ends. CDR3 nucleotides: TGTGCCAGCAGCCTGATAGCGGAGACCCAGTACTTC. It yields the protein CASSLIAETQYF.

In its sample, this clone was seen once. The chain joins TRBV18 to TRBJ2-2; 9 nucleotides agree with TRBD2. V lost 0 bases and J lost 3; bases outside the gene matches: 5. From germline, CDR1 is KGHSH and CDR2 LQKENI. The CDR3 runs 17 residues. The CDR3 DNA sequence: TGTGCCAGCTCACCACCTAGCGGGAGAGTAGACACCGGGGAGCTGTTTTTT. Its translation: CASSPPSGRVDTGELFF.

This clone was counted a single time. The J gene is TRBJ2-3, the V gene TRBV18; 9 nucleotides match TRBD1. The V and J ends lost 3 bases and 5 bases, in that order; junction bases with no gene match: 9. Germline values: CDR1 KGHSH, CDR2 LQKENI. The CDR3 is 16 amino acids. The CDR3 is CASSPMGTGTGDTQYF. CDR3 nucleotide sequence: TGTGCCAGCTCACCGATGGGGACAGGGACAGGAGATACGCAGTATTTT.

The CDR3 sequence is CASGSLPNEKLFF. CDR3 nucleotide sequence: TGTGCCAGCGGGAGTCTTCCAAATGAAAAACTGTTTTTT. This chain uses TRBV6-6 with TRBJ1-4, with D uncertain. V was trimmed by 8 bases and J by 5 bases, leaving 12 bases between them. From germline, CDR1 is MNHNY and CDR2 SVGAGI (reference sequence). CDR3 length: 13 amino acids.

This clone was found a few times. The rearrangement joins TRBV2 to TRBJ1-1; the match to TRBD1 covers 9 bases. The CDR3 contains 14 residues. Germline trimming cut 5 bases from V and 4 bases from J; bases unmatched to any gene: 5. CDR1 is SNHLY, CDR2 FYNNEI, per germline. This chain's CDR3 is CASSIQGAGTEAFF. In DNA, the CDR3 is TGTGCCAGCAGTATACAGGGGGCAGGCACTGAAGCTTTCTTT.

This clone appeared a few times. V is TRBV29-1 and J is TRBJ2-1; D call uncertain. The CDR3 consists of 13 residues. Germline V gene lookup returns CDR1 SQVTM and CDR2 ANQGSEA. V was shortened by 5 bases and J by 0 bases, with 8 bases between the two germline ends. CDR3 DNA sequence: TGCAGCGTTAACGCGGACTCCTACAATGAGCAGTTCTTC. Its translation is CSVNADSYNEQFF.

This clone was found a few times. This rearrangement joins TRBV2 to TRBJ2-3; a weak D match, TRBD1 (5 bases). V dropped 7 bases and J dropped 6 bases, with 14 bases sitting between them. The CDR3 is made up of 13 amino acids. CDR1 SNHLY and CDR2 FYNNEI come from the germline V gene. CDR3 region: CASNTGSYDTQYF. In nucleotides, the CDR3 is TGTGCCAGCAACACAGGATCGTATGATACGCAGTATTTT.

J is TRBJ2-7 and V is TRBV7-2; TRBD1 might be the D (5 bases). The CDR3 is 15 residues long. Trimming took off 2 bases at V and 1 base at J, with 12 bases between the two ends. Germline lookup yields CDR1 SGHTA and CDR2 FQGNSA. CDR3 DNA: TGTGCCAGCAGCTTAAGCCGGACACCATCCTACGAGCAGTACTTC. Its protein product is CASSLSRTPSYEQYF.

This clone is a singleton in its sample. The chain recombines TRBV10-3 with TRBJ2-7, with 7 bases fitting TRBD1. J was trimmed by 2 bases and V by 1 base; bases with no gene match: 2. This CDR3 comprises 14 residues. CDR1 and CDR2 from the germline V gene are ENHRY and SYGVKD. CDR3 in amino acids: CAISEWDRAYEQYF. CDR3 nucleotides: TGTGCCATCAGTGAGTGGGACAGAGCCTACGAGCAGTACTTC.

The chain has TRBV10-1 and TRBJ2-5, with D tentatively TRBD1 (6 bases). This CDR3 region has 13 residues. Germline V gene data show CDR1 as WNHNN and CDR2 as SYGVQD (reference sequence). Trimming left V 8 bases short and J 3 bases short, with 13 bases between. CDR3 region: CASSLDSEETQYF. The CDR3, as DNA: TGCGCCAGCTCTCTGGACAGTGAAGAGACCCAGTACTTC.

This chain joins TRBV20-1 and TRBJ2-3; D gene ambiguous. V lost 3 bases and J lost 6, with 13 bases in between. Looked up from germline, CDR1 is DFQATT and CDR2 is SNEGSKA (reference sequence). CDR3 length: 13 amino acids. In nucleotides, the CDR3 is TGCAGTGCTAGTACCGCCTGGGCGGATACGCAGTATTTT. Its protein is CSASTAWADTQYF.

This clone has only one observation. This chain joins TRBV19 and TRBJ1-2; no reliable D call. The V end was cut by 6 bases, the J end by 4 bases, with 12 bases between. The CDR3 covers 13 residues. Germline V lookup: CDR1 LNHDA, CDR2 SQIVND (reference sequence). The CDR3 DNA follows: TGTGCCAGTAGATCCGAAAAGAGCTATGGCTACACCTTC. Amino acids: CASRSEKSYGYTF. Full variable domain (rest looked up from reference TRBV19 and TRBJ1-2): DGGITQSPKYLFRKEGQNVTLSCEQNLNHDAMYWYRQDPGQGLRLIYYSQIVNDFQKGDIAEGYSVSREKKESFPLTVTSAQKNPTAFYLCASRSEKSYGYTFGSGTRLTVV.